In this sample, the clone carrying this T cell receptor (beta chain) turned up a few times. Its target is not known. This record comes from a study of beta chain features in type 1 diabetes. Study-wide findings and caveats: Compared with healthy donors, patients appeared to share more similar naive, central memory and regulatory TCRB repertoires. The study found moderately but significantly shorter TCRB CDR3s in all four CD4+ subsets of Type 1 diabetes patients.

The isolated RNA, all of it, was reverse transcribed, so expressed TCRB transcripts were what got sequenced. Sequenced by immunoSEQ multiplex PCR; TCRdb stores in-frame clones only, minus some. The sample holds hundreds of thousands of clones; around 15% are singletons and the top ten take around 0.022%. Per the germline V gene, CDR1 is MNHEY and CDR2 is SVGAGI. V gave up 5 bases and J gave up 7 bases; unmatched junction bases: 10. The CDR3 covers 14 residues. The TCR sequence derives from a man aged 18 to 35 with type 1 diabetes. The sample was naive CD4+ T cells from blood. The chain uses TRBV6-5 and TRBJ1-1; TRBD1 aligns across 7 bases. The CDR3 nucleotides are TGTGCCAGCAGTAATACCGGGACAGCCAGTGAAGCTTTCTTT. Its protein product is CASSNTGTASEAFF.